This TCR beta chain was sequenced during a study of Ad26.COV2.S vaccination and SARS-CoV-2 variants. Study details: As a participant in COV1001, the donor was in the Ad26.COV2.S trial arm. Donor got 5x10^10 or 1x10^11 viral particles of Ad26.COV2.S.

This clone has only one observation. Antigen: not known. General study points: Spike-specific responses of CD8+ and CD4+ T cells were reported to display substantial breadth after vaccination.

This CDR3 spans 15 amino acids. Trimming pared 0 bases from V and 3 bases from J, leaving 12 bases between. The germline V gene encodes CDR1 SGDLS and CDR2 YYNGEE. Here immunoSEQ multiplex PCR was the method, and the copy in TCRdb shows in-frame clones only, minus some. The table includes 350,000 to 500,000 clones, about 90% detected once. Indicated treatment: about 20 received Ad26.COV2.S at low or high dose, single or two shots; about 5 received placebo; per-sample allocation not given. Collection of samples fell on day 63 after the first vaccine or placebo injection. This vaccine is an Ad26 vector that expresses the Wuhan-strain SARS-CoV-2 spike.

This sequence joins TRBV9 and TRBJ2-5; D is perhaps TRBD2 (5 bases). The sequence was obtained from a person between 18 and 60 years old who received the Ad26.COV2.S COVID-19 vaccine or a placebo. The material was peripheral blood, obtained in a trial of Ad26.COV2.S vaccine versus placebo. Written as DNA, the CDR3 is TGTGCCAGCAGCGTAGCCGGAGCGGCCAAAGAGACCCAGTACTTC. It specifies CASSVAGAAKETQYF.